This T cell receptor (beta chain) came from a study of T cell clonotyping in hematopoietic cell transplantation. CDR1 MNHEY and CDR2 SMNVEV come from the germline V gene (reference sequence). V gave up 4 bases and J gave up 4 bases; unmatched junction bases: 13. The CDR3 runs 17 residues. Repertoires were generated with immunoSEQ multiplex PCR, while TCRdb's copy carries only in-frame clones and drops some. The sample yields 7,000 to 9,000 clones, roughly 94% seen once. About this clone: Its antigen is not identified.

General study points: Pathologically expanded recipient clonotypes increased progressively from day 30 to day 180 as diversity fell. Higher Inverse Simpson Index values in graft donor and pretransplant recipient predicted broader posttransplant TCR diversity. At the given depth, recipient repertoires were over 95% de novo clonotypes.

The sequence derives from a male patient aged 55 to 69 who had an allogeneic stem cell transplant from an unrelated donor, so T cells may come from the graft donor. Some clones in this sample may be carry-over from other donors' samples. V gene TRBV27 combines with J gene TRBJ1-2; 9 bases are a match to TRBD1. This sample comprised peripheral blood mononuclear cells, obtained 30 days after allogeneic stem cell transplant. CDR3 residues: CASSSPAAGTGSYGYTF. The CDR3 coding sequence is TGTGCCAGCAGTTCCCCAGCTGCCGGGACAGGGTCCTATGGCTACACCTTC.